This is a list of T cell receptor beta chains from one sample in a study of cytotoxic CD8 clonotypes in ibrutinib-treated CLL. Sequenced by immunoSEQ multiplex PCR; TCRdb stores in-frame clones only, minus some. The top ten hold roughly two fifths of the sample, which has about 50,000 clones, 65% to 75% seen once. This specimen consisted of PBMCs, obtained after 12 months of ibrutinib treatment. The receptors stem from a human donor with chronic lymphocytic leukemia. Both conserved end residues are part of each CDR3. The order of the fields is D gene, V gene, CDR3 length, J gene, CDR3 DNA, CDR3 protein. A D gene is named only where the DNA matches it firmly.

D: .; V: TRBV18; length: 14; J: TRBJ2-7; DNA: TGTGCCAGCTCATCGGAGGCAGGGGCCTACGAGCAGTACTTC; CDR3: CASSSEAGAYEQYF
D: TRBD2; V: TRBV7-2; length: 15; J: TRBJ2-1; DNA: TGTGCCAGCAGCTTCTCGGGAGGCCCGGGAGGTGAGCAGTTCTTC; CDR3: CASSFSGGPGGEQFF
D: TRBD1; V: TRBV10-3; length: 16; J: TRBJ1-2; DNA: TGTGCCATCAGTGAAATACCTCAGGGGGCTGCTTATGGCTACACCTTC; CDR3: CAISEIPQGAAYGYTF
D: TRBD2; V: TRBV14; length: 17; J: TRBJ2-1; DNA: TGTGCCAGCAGCCAAGATTTTACGGGACTAGCGGGAGGGACTCAGTTCTTC; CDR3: CASSQDFTGLAGGTQFF
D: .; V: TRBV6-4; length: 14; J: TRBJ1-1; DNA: TGTGCCAGCAGTGACTCGATACGGAACACTGAAGCTTTCTTT; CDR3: CASSDSIRNTEAFF
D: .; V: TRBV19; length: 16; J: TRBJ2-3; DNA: TGTGCCAGTAGTATAAGGCCGGACATAGGAACCCATACGCAGTATTTT; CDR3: CASSIRPDIGTHTQYF
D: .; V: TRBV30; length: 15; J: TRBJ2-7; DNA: TGTGCCTGGAGTGTACTGGGGTCTCCGTACTACGAGCAGTACTTC; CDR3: CAWSVLGSPYYEQYF
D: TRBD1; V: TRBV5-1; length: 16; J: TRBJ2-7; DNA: TGCGCCAGCAGCCGGACAGGGGCCAAAAACTCCTACGAGCAGTACTTC; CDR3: CASSRTGAKNSYEQYF
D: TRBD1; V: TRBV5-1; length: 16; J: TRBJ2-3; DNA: TGCGCCAGCAGCGCCGGGGACAGGCAAAGCACAGATACGCAGTATTTT; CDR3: CASSAGDRQSTDTQYF
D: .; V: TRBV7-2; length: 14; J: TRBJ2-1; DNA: TGTGCCAGCAGCTTAGCCGACTCCTACAATGAGCAGTTCTTC; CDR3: CASSLADSYNEQFF
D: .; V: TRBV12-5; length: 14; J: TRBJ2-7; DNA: TGTGCTAGTGGTTTGGTCCGGATCCCCCGCGAGCAGTACTTC; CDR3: CASGLVRIPREQYF